The entry that follows covers one T cell receptor (beta chain) sequence. Its antigen is as yet unknown. The germline gives CDR1 SGHVS, CDR2 FQNEAQ. This CDR3 is 17 amino acids long. V lost 4 bases, J lost 5 bases, and 10 bases stayed unmatched. These data are taken from a study of T cells in Graves' hyperthyroidism and ophthalmopathy. General observations from the study: Model-based prediction identified ophthalmopathy a median 6.5 months prior to its onset.

RNA transcripts provided the source from which TCR beta CDR3 regions were amplified. Initially, a first-round RT-PCR of the TCR CDR3 employed the HTBI primer set. TCRdb called the multiplex PCR reads again in MiXCR, with one record for every CDR3 protein. The data hold hundreds of thousands of distinct CDR3 sequences, with roughly 14% observed a single time. Material: blood. The clonotype was recovered from a woman between 45 and 60 years old with Graves' ophthalmopathy. J is TRBJ2-3 and V is TRBV7-8, with 12 bases fitting TRBD2. This CDR3 reads CASSSPPTSGSRDTQYF. CDR3 in DNA: TGTGCCAGCAGCTCCCCACCGACTAGCGGGAGCCGAGATACGCAGTATTTT.